The present T cell receptor beta chain was sequenced within a study of shared clonotypes between healthy human individuals. This CDR3 has 13 residues. Germline CDR1 is KGHSH and CDR2 is LQKENI. V was pared by 5 bases and J by 7 bases, with 15 bases between. Overall study findings and caveats: Naive subsets, compared against memory subsets, generally had larger estimated richness values. Clonotype sharing among donors, it was expected, would be affected by sequencing depth.

Of note for this clone: Its antigen is unidentified.

Clones were read by immunoSEQ multiplex PCR, and TCRdb kept only the in-frame ones, dropping some. The data show approximately 340,000 clones, about 70% seen once. CD4+ cells yielded CD45RA+ naive and CD45RA-negative memory subsets. This TCR was sampled from a man aged 30 to 45 in good health. The sample comprised memory CD4+ T cells sorted from blood. The sample's subset: CD45RA-negative fraction. The chain is built from TRBV18 and TRBJ2-7; D is perhaps TRBD2 (5 bases). The CDR3 sequence is CASSADLGGEQYF. The CDR3 nucleotides read TGTGCCAGCTCAGCCGACCTTGGAGGTGAGCAGTACTTC.